The 18 T cell receptor beta chains reported below all come from one sample, sequenced in a study of T cell responses to AZD1222 COVID-19 vaccine. Assay used: immunoSEQ multiplex PCR; TCRdb lists only in-frame clones, some missing. The sample has 150,000 to 250,000 clones, more than 85% seen once; the top ten hold about 3.5%. The source material was peripheral blood, sampled 28 days after the second AZD1222 dose. Source of these receptors: an adult who received the AZD1222 COVID-19 vaccine.

The genes are TRBV7-9 and TRBJ2-1; possibly TRBD2 for D (5 bases). V lost 4 bases and J lost 6, with 19 bases in between. This CDR3 region has 16 residues. From germline, CDR1 is SEHNR and CDR2 FQNEAQ (reference sequence). The CDR3 sequence: CASSSRTSERLNEQFF. The CDR3 DNA is TGTGCCAGCAGCTCCCGGACTTCGGAACGTCTCAATGAGCAGTTCTTC.

The CDR3 here is CATGSQGSHNEQFF. DNA of the CDR3: TGTGCCACAGGCTCACAGGGGTCCCACAATGAGCAGTTCTTC. This chain uses TRBV24-1 with TRBJ2-1; 7 nucleotides align to TRBD1. The V gene's germline CDR1 is KGHDR and CDR2 SFDVKD. V lost 10 bases, J lost 5 bases, and 10 bases stayed unmatched. This CDR3 contains 14 residues.

V is TRBV6-5 and J is TRBJ2-3; 9 bases align to TRBD2. The CDR3 length is 13 residues. J gave up 6 bases and V 6 bases, and 4 bases lay outside the gene matches. The germline V gene encodes CDR1 MNHEY and CDR2 SVGAGI. The CDR3 reads CASRRGLADTQYF. Written as DNA, the CDR3 is TGTGCCAGCAGGCGAGGACTAGCGGATACGCAGTATTTT.

The rearrangement joins TRBV7-2 to TRBJ2-1; 9 bases agree with TRBD2. The CDR3 is 16 amino acids. Germline assignment: CDR1 SGHTA and CDR2 FQGNSA. Germline trimming cut 4 bases from V and 2 bases from J; bases unmatched to any gene: 6. CDR3 in DNA: TGTGCCAGCAGCTGGCGACTAGCGGACACCTACAATGAGCAGTTCTTC. This translates into CASSWRLADTYNEQFF.

The rearrangement links TRBV5-8 to TRBJ2-3; 9 bases map to TRBD2. Germline assignment: CDR1 SGHTS and CDR2 YDEGEE. There are 16 residues in the CDR3. Trimming removed 6 bases from V and 0 bases from J; junction bases left unmatched: 8. The CDR3 here is CASTAGSGGSTDTQYF. The CDR3 DNA reads as TGTGCCAGCACCGCGGGCAGCGGGGGGAGCACAGATACGCAGTATTTT.

The rearrangement uses TRBV6-6 and TRBJ1-2, with a possible D match to TRBD1 (5 bases). Germline V lookup: CDR1 MNHNY, CDR2 SVGAGI (reference sequence). This CDR3 comprises 13 residues. Between the trimmed V and J ends, which lost 7 bases and 7 bases, there was a span of 16 bases. The chain's CDR3 is CASTSWRGGGYTF. The DNA for the CDR3 is TGTGCCAGCACCTCGTGGAGGGGAGGTGGCTACACCTTC.

V gene TRBV18 combines with J gene TRBJ1-1, with no clear D. Trimming took 3 bases from V and 4 from J, leaving 15 bases between them. The CDR3 loop spans 15 amino acids. Germline V gives CDR1 KGHSH, CDR2 LQKENI. CDR3 DNA: TGTGCCAGCTCACCTATACCGGACTCTGGCACTGAAGCTTTCTTT. It translates to CASSPIPDSGTEAFF.

This chain links TRBV10-3 with TRBJ1-4; D is uncertain. The CDR3 totals 11 residues. V was cut by 8 bases and J by 8 bases, with 9 bases left in between. The germline V gene has CDR1 ENHRY and CDR2 SYGVKD. The CDR3 region is CAIGPGEKLFF. CDR3 nucleotides: TGTGCCATCGGGCCCGGCGAAAAACTGTTTTTT.

This clone was seen a single time. The chain recombines TRBV25-1 with TRBJ2-7; the match to TRBD2 covers 9 bases. V lost 6 bases and J lost 3; bases outside the gene matches: 9. The germline gives CDR1 MGHDK, CDR2 SYGVNS. This CDR3 contains 15 residues. DNA of the CDR3: TGTGCCAGCAGCCTCAGGGAGCGGGAGGTCTACGAGCAGTACTTC. Translating gives CASSLREREVYEQYF.

The chain carries TRBV2 and TRBJ1-1; 7 nucleotides agree with TRBD1. Germline-derived CDR1 and CDR2 are SNHLY and FYNNEI. This CDR3 is 18 amino acids long. The V gene end was trimmed by 4 bases and the J gene end by 0 bases; junction bases not matched to a gene: 14. In DNA, the CDR3 is TGTGCCAGCAGTGTTGATGACAGGGAGGTTTACATGAACACTGAAGCTTTCTTT. Encoded protein: CASSVDDREVYMNTEAFF. The full variable domain, rest sourced from reference TRBV2 and TRBJ1-1, is EPEVTQTPSHQVTQMGQEVILRCVPISNHLYFYWYRQILGQKVEFLVSFYNNEISEKSEIFDDQFSVERPDGSNFTLKIRSTKLEDSAMYFCASSVDDREVYMNTEAFFGQGTRLTVV.

The chain links TRBV28 to TRBJ2-7; TRBD2 is a possible D gene (7 bases). CDR3 length: 16 residues. CDR1 is MDHEN, CDR2 SYDVKM, per germline. Trimming took 4 bases from V and 1 from J, leaving 17 bases between them. This chain's CDR3 is CASSSQRGGASYEQYF. DNA for the CDR3: TGTGCCAGCAGTTCACAGAGGGGGGGCGCATCCTACGAGCAGTACTTC. The full variable domain, in which reference TRBV28 and TRBJ2-7 provide the parts outside the CDR3, is DVKVTQSSRYLVKRTGEKVFLECVQDMDHENMFWYRQDPGLGLRLIYFSYDVKMKEKGDIPEGYSVSREKKERFSLILESASTNQTSMYLCASSSQRGGASYEQYFGPGTRLTVT.

The rearrangement uses TRBV28 and TRBJ1-2, with a possible D match to TRBD1 (5 bases). The CDR3 runs 14 residues. The V end was cut by 3 bases, the J end by 4 bases, with 12 bases between. Germline V gene sequence: CDR1 MDHEN, CDR2 SYDVKM. This CDR3 is CASSFEGAFYGYTF. The CDR3 bases are TGTGCCAGCAGTTTTGAAGGGGCCTTCTATGGCTACACCTTC.

The chain carries TRBV7-8 and TRBJ2-7, with D perhaps being TRBD1 or TRBD2 (5 bases each). The CDR3 runs 14 residues. The V end lost 7 bases, the J end lost 6 bases, and 19 bases lay between the germline ends. Germline CDR1 and CDR2: SGHVS and FQNEAQ. CDR3 amino acids: CASIPGIGAGEQYF. The CDR3, as DNA: TGTGCCAGCATCCCGGGGATAGGGGCTGGCGAGCAGTACTTC.

The rearrangement joins TRBV23-1 to TRBJ2-7; D uncertain. TRBV23-1 is filed as an ORF, its function uncertain. The CDR3 contains 11 residues. Trimming took off 7 bases at V and 5 bases at J, with 9 bases between the two ends. The CDR3 loop is CASIRRDEQYF. In DNA form, the CDR3 reads TGCGCCAGCATACGACGGGACGAGCAGTACTTC.

The genes are TRBV7-6 and TRBJ2-1; 8 positions agree with TRBD2. From germline, CDR1 is SGHVS and CDR2 FNYEAQ. Trimming took 5 bases from V and 2 from J; bases not matched to a gene: 11. The CDR3 covers 17 residues. Here the CDR3 DNA reads TGTGCCAGCAGCCCTGTCCCGGGACTAGAGACCTACAATGAGCAGTTCTTC. Translation gives CASSPVPGLETYNEQFF.

The chain joins TRBV4-1 to TRBJ2-1; perhaps D is TRBD1 or TRBD2 (6 bases each). CDR3 length: 14 residues. Per germline, CDR1 MGHRA and CDR2 YSYEKL. V was shortened by 8 bases and J by 5 bases, with 16 bases between the two germline ends. CDR3 amino acids: CASGRLGGDNEQFF. The CDR3 nucleotides read TGCGCCAGCGGAAGACTAGGGGGAGACAATGAGCAGTTCTTC.

The CDR3 here is CAWSVQRQGAGGNTIYF. CDR3 nucleotides: TGTGCCTGGAGTGTACAGCGGCAGGGGGCGGGGGGAAACACCATATATTTT. The chain employs TRBV30 and TRBJ1-3, with 8 nucleotides matching TRBD1. Per the germline V gene, CDR1 is GTSNPN and CDR2 is SVGIG (reference sequence). The V gene end was trimmed by 0 bases and the J gene end by 4 bases; junction bases not matched to a gene: 11. The CDR3 covers 17 residues.

J is TRBJ1-1 and V is TRBV5-1; D not certain. This CDR3 is 14 amino acids long. Deletions cut 5 bases from V and 4 bases from J, with 15 bases between. Germline V lookup: CDR1 SGHRS, CDR2 YFSETQ. Here the CDR3 reads CASSGGGIGTEAFF. The CDR3 nucleotides read TGCGCCAGCAGTGGTGGAGGGATCGGCACTGAAGCTTTCTTT.